Reported below is one T cell receptor (beta chain). The sample originates from a study of T cell changes during pregnancy in multiple sclerosis. Produced via immunoSEQ multiplex PCR; TCRdb's table is partial and in-frame only. The table lists fewer than 13,000 clones, about 89% of them singletons, with around 5.5% in the top ten. The sample in question was CD8+ T cells from peripheral blood mononuclear cells, obtained in the first trimester of pregnancy. The TCR originated in a female donor in good health, enrolled as a control in a pregnancy study.

In DNA, the CDR3 is TGTGCCAGCAGCACCAGGGACAGACCCTACGAGCAGTACTTC. Its translation is CASSTRDRPYEQYF. The chain joins TRBV7-2 to TRBJ2-7, with 7 bases fitting TRBD1. CDR3 size: 14 residues. V was pared by 5 bases and J by 2 bases, with 6 bases of the junction left unmatched. Per germline, CDR1 SGHTA and CDR2 FQGNSA.